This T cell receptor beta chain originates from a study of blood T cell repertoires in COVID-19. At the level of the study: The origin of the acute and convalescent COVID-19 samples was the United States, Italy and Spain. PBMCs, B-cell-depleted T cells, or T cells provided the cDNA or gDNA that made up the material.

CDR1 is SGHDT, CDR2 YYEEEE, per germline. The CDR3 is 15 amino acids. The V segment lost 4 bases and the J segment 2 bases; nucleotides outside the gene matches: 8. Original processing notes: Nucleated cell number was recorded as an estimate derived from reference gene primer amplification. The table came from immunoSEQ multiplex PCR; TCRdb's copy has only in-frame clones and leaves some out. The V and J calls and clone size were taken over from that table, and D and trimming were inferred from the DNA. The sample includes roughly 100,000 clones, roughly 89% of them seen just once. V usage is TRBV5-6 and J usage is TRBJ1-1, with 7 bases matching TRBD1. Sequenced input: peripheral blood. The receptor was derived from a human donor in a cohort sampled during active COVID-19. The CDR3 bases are TGTGCCAGCAGCCGCCTGGGACAGCCCAACACTGAAGCTTTCTTT. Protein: CASSRLGQPNTEAFF.